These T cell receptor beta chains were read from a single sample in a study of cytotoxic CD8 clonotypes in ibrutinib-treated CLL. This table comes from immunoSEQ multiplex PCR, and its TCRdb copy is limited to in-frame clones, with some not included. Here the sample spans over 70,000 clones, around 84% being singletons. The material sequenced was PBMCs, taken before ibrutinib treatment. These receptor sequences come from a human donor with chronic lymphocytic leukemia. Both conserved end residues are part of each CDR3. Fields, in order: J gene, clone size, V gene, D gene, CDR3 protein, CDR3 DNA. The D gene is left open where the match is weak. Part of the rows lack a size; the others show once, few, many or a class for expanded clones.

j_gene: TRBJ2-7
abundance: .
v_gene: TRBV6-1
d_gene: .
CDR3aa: CASSPRGAHEQYF
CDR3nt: TGTGCCAGCAGCCCCAGGGGGGCCCACGAGCAGTACTTC

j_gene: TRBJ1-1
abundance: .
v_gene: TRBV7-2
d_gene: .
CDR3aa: CASIRTASEAFF
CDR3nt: TGTGCCAGCATCAGGACGGCGTCTGAAGCTTTCTTT

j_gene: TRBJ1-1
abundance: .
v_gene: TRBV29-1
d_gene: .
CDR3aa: CSVRDGETEAFF
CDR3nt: TGCAGCGTTCGGGACGGGGAAACTGAAGCTTTCTTT

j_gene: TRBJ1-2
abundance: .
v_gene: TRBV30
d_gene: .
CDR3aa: CAWSVNSFNYGYTF
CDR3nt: TGTGCCTGGAGTGTAAACAGTTTTAACTATGGCTACACCTTC

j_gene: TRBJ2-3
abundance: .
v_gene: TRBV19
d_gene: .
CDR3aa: CASNTYLGSGASDTQYF
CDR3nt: TGTGCCAGTAATACATATTTAGGGTCTGGGGCCTCAGATACGCAGTATTTT

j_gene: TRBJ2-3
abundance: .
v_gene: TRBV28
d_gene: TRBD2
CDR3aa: CASSLADSSGYTDTQYF
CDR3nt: TGTGCCAGCAGTTTAGCAGACTCTAGCGGATACACAGATACGCAGTATTTT

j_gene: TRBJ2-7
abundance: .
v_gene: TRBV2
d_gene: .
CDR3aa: CASRRAYEQYF
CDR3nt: TGTGCCAGCCGTAGGGCTTACGAGCAGTACTTC

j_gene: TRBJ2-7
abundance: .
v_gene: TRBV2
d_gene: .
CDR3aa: CASLDTGTKYYEQYF
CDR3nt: TGTGCCAGCTTGGACACCGGGACAAAGTACTACGAGCAGTACTTC

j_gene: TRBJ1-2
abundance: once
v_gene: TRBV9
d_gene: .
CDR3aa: CASSGRTDNYGYTF
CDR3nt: TGTGCCAGCAGCGGCCGGACAGATAACTATGGCTACACCTTC

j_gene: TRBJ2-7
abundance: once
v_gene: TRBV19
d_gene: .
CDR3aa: CASRPNSGSSYEQYF
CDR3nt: TGTGCCAGTAGACCCAATAGCGGAAGCTCCTACGAGCAGTACTTC

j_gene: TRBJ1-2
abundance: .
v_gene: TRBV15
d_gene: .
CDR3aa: CATSRGGPGYGYTF
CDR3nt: TGTGCCACCAGCAGAGGAGGGCCAGGGTATGGCTACACCTTC

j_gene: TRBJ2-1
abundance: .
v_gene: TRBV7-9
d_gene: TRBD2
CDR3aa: CASSKDGTRYEQFF
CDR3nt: TGTGCCAGCAGCAAAGACGGGACTAGATATGAGCAGTTCTTC

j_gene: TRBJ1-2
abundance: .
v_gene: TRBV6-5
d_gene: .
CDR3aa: CASSYPRGGQDYGYTF
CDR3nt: TGTGCCAGCAGTTACCCCCGTGGGGGCCAAGACTATGGCTACACCTTC

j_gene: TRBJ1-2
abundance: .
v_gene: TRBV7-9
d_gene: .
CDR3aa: CASSFQTVLGYTF
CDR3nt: TGTGCCAGCAGCTTCCAAACAGTGCTTGGCTACACCTTC

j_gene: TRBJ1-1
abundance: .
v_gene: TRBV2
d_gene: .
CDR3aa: CASQTHRANTEAFF
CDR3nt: TGTGCCAGCCAAACACACCGGGCGAACACTGAAGCTTTCTTT

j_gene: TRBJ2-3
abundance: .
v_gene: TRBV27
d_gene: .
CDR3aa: CASSLSRDSSTDTQYF
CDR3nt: TGTGCCAGCAGTTTGAGTAGGGATTCTAGCACAGATACGCAGTATTTT

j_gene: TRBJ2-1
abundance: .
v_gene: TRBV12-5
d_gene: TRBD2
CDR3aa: CASGLGLAGSGDEQFF
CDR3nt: TGTGCTAGTGGTTTGGGGTTAGCGGGGTCTGGGGATGAGCAGTTCTTC

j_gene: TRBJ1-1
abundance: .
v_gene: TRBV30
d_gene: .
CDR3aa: CAWSRPTMGWTTEAFF
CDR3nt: TGTGCCTGGAGTCGCCCGACGATGGGTTGGACCACTGAAGCTTTCTTT

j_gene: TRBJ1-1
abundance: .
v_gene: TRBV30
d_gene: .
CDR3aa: CAGEAGIGRDTEAFF
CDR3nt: TGTGCTGGAGAGGCAGGGATCGGGCGGGACACTGAAGCTTTCTTT

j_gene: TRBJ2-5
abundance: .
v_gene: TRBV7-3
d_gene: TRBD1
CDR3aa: CASSLGTVPTETQYF
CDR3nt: TGTGCCAGCAGCTTAGGGACAGTCCCTACCGAGACCCAGTACTTC

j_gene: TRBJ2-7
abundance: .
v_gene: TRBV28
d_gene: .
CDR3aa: CASTRDRTYEQYF
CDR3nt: TGTGCCAGCACGCGGGACAGAACCTACGAGCAGTACTTC

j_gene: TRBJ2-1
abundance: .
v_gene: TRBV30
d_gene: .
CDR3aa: CAWSKGPYNEQFF
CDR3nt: TGTGCCTGGAGTAAGGGGCCTTACAATGAGCAGTTCTTC

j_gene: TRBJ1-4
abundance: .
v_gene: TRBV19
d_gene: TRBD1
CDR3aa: CASSSLTGNRRELFF
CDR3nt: TGTGCCAGTAGTAGCCTGACAGGGAACCGCCGGGAACTGTTTTTT

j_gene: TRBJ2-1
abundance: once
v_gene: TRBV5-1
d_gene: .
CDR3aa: CASSLAYNEQFF
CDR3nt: TGCGCCAGCAGCTTGGCTTACAATGAGCAGTTCTTC

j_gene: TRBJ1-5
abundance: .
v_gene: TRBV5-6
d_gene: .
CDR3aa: CASSLGSGPQHF
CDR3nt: TGTGCCAGCAGCTTGGGGAGTGGGCCCCAGCATTTT

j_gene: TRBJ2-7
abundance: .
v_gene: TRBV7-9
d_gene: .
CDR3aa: CASSLIQTGGSYEQYF
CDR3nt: TGTGCCAGCAGCTTAATTCAGACAGGCGGGTCCTACGAGCAGTACTTC

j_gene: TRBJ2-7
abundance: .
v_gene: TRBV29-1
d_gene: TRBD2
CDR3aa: CSVETSGRSEQYF
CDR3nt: TGCAGCGTTGAAACTAGCGGGAGGAGCGAGCAGTACTTC

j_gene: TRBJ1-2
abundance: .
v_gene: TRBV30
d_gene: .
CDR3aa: CAWSADSTHYGYTF
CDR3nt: TGTGCCTGGAGCGCCGACTCCACCCACTATGGCTACACCTTC

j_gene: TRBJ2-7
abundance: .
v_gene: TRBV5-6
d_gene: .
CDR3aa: CASSLTQGLGLGRGYEQYF
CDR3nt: TGTGCCAGCAGCTTGACGCAAGGACTGGGTTTGGGAAGAGGGTACGAGCAGTACTTC

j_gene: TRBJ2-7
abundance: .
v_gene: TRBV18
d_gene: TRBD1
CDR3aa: CASSRGTGVSVPYEQYF
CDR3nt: TGTGCCAGCTCACGAGGGACAGGGGTCTCTGTACCCTACGAGCAGTACTTC

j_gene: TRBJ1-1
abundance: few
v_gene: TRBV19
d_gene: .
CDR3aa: CASRFGRDRANTEAFF
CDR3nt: TGTGCCTCTCGATTTGGGCGGGACCGCGCGAACACTGAAGCTTTCTTT

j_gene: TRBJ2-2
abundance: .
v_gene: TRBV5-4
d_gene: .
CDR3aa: CASSTVAINTGELFF
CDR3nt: TGTGCCAGCAGCACTGTAGCGATTAACACCGGGGAGCTGTTTTTT

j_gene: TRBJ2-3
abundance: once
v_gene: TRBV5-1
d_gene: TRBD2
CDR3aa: CASSSLTSDTDTQYF
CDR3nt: TGCGCCAGCAGCTCCCTTACTAGCGACACAGATACGCAGTATTTT

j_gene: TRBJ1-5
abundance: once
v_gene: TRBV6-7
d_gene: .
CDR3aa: CASSYSFGQALEDQPGQSPQHF
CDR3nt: TGTGCCAGCAGTTACTCCTTTGGCCAGGCGCTGGAAGACCAGCCAGGGCAGTCGCCCCAGCATTTT

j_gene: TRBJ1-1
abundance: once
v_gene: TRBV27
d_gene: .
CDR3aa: CASSPLPRDTEAFF
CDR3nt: TGTGCCAGCAGTCCCCTTCCGAGGGACACTGAAGCTTTCTTT

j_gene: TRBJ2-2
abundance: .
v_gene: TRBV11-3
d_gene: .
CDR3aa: CASSLNPNTGELFF
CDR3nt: TGTGCCAGCAGCTTAAATCCGAACACCGGGGAGCTGTTTTTT

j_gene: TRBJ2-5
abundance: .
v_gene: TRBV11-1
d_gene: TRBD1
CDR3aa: CASSLSPPGQGLQETQYF
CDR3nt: TGTGCCAGCAGCTTAAGTCCCCCCGGACAGGGACTTCAAGAGACCCAGTACTTC